Listed here are 24 T cell receptor beta chains from one sample, sequenced in a study of cytomegalovirus exposure and HLA in healthy donors. The PCR employed 60 Vbeta primers together with 13 Jbeta primers. Repertoires were generated with immunoSEQ multiplex PCR, while TCRdb's copy carries only in-frame clones and drops some. The sample has approximately 160,000 clones, 77% seen once. Sequencing input: PBMCs. The source is a woman aged 40-49 years in good health and CMV-seropositive.

This chain joins TRBV2 and TRBJ2-7; 7 bases line up with TRBD2. This CDR3 comprises 14 residues. Losses at the gene ends were 6 bases for V and 3 bases for J; bases not matched to a gene: 8. CDR1 and CDR2 from the germline V gene are SNHLY and FYNNEI. The CDR3 nucleotides are TGTGCCAGCAGCCCCCGGCGGGAGAGCTACGAGCAGTACTTC. Protein product: CASSPRRESYEQYF.

The CDR3 spells CARGSEQNTQYF. The CDR3 DNA is TGTGCTCGGGGATCGGAGCAAAATACGCAGTATTTT. J is TRBJ2-3 and V is TRBV30; the D gene is possibly TRBD2 (5 bases). CDR3 length: 12 residues. Germline loops: CDR1 GTSNPN, CDR2 SVGIG (reference sequence).

The V call is TRBV7-9, the J call TRBJ2-3, with a possible D match to TRBD2 (8 bases). This CDR3 contains 18 residues. CDR1 is SEHNR, CDR2 FQNEAQ, per germline (reference sequence). V was cut by 5 bases and J by 2 bases, with 23 bases left in between. The CDR3 here is CASSPGGTAHFYTDTQYF. The CDR3 DNA reads as TGTGCCAGCAGCCCGGGGGGGACAGCCCATTTCTACACAGATACGCAGTATTTT.

V usage is TRBV7-2 and J usage is TRBJ1-5, with D perhaps TRBD1 (6 bases). Germline CDR1 is SGHTA and CDR2 is FQGNSA. Trimming removed 1 base from V and 6 bases from J, with 10 bases in between. The CDR3 has 14 residues. CDR3 DNA sequence: TGTGCCAGCAGCTTAGAGGCCAGGGGTCAGCCCCAGCATTTT. It specifies CASSLEARGQPQHF.

The chain combines TRBV7-6 with TRBJ1-4; the D is unclear. Germline V CDR1 and CDR2: SGHVS, FNYEAQ. V lost 5 bases and J 8 bases, leaving 18 bases between the germline ends. CDR3 length: 15 residues. CDR3 amino acids: CASSLSVSLTEKLFF. The CDR3 DNA follows: TGTGCCAGCAGCCTCAGTGTGTCCCTTACGGAAAAACTGTTTTTT.

The chain links TRBV18 to TRBJ1-2; 8 bases match TRBD1. Germline V gives CDR1 KGHSH, CDR2 LQKENI. V gave up 5 bases and J gave up 6 bases; unmatched junction bases: 5. This CDR3 has 13 residues. The CDR3 DNA reads TGTGCCAGCTCAAAAACAGGGGGGGATGGCTACACCTTC. This sequence encodes CASSKTGGDGYTF.

V usage is TRBV4-1 and J usage is TRBJ2-3, with 12 bases that match TRBD2. The CDR3 covers 16 residues. Losses at the gene ends were 6 bases for V and 1 base for J; bases not matched to a gene: 5. The V gene's germline CDR1 is MGHRA and CDR2 YSYEKL. CDR3 protein: CASRSSSGGGTDTQYF. CDR3 sequence (DNA): TGCGCCAGCAGGTCGTCTAGCGGGGGGGGCACAGATACGCAGTATTTT.

The J gene is TRBJ1-4, the V gene TRBV5-1; D not resolved. The CDR3 is 14 residues long. Per the germline V gene, CDR1 is SGHRS and CDR2 is YFSETQ. V lost 3 bases, J lost 8 bases, and 14 bases lay in between. In DNA form, the CDR3 reads TGCGCCAGCAGCTCATCACAAGGAGGCGAAAAACTGTTTTTT. Its translation: CASSSSQGGEKLFF.

This chain connects TRBV5-1 to TRBJ2-1, with D perhaps TRBD1 (6 bases). The CDR3 has 13 residues. Germline V CDR1 and CDR2: SGHRS, YFSETQ. V dropped 0 bases and J dropped 8 bases, with 9 bases sitting between them. DNA of the CDR3: TGCGCCAGCAGCTTGGGACAGGCCTATGAGCAGTTCTTC. Translation: CASSLGQAYEQFF.

V usage is TRBV7-6 and J usage is TRBJ2-5; possibly TRBD1 for D (5 bases). Deletions cut 5 bases from V and 1 base from J, with 8 bases between. CDR3 length: 13 amino acids. Germline CDR1 and CDR2: SGHVS and FNYEAQ. CDR3 nucleotides: TGTGCCAGCAGCCGACAGCTCCAAGAGACCCAGTACTTC. It is translated as CASSRQLQETQYF.

The genes are TRBV4-3 and TRBJ1-2, with 7 bases fitting TRBD1. The CDR3 contains 12 residues. V shed 4 bases and J 8 bases; nucleotides not matched to a gene: 4. Germline V gives CDR1 LGHNA, CDR2 YSLEER. DNA for the CDR3: TGCGCCAGCAGCCTACAGGGGCGAGGCTACACCTTC. It encodes CASSLQGRGYTF.

J is TRBJ2-5 and V is TRBV19; 7 nucleotides line up with TRBD2. The CDR3 runs 16 residues. J gave up 1 base and V 5 bases, and 10 bases lay outside the gene matches. Per germline, CDR1 LNHDA and CDR2 SQIVND (reference sequence). DNA of the CDR3: TGTGCCAGTAGTTCCTGGGAAGCGGGGCTCCAAGAGACCCAGTACTTC. Its translation is CASSSWEAGLQETQYF.

This clone was picked up a small number of times. The chain has TRBV7-2 and TRBJ1-1; D is possibly TRBD1 (6 bases). The CDR3 is 14 amino acids. Trimming took 4 bases from V and 0 from J, leaving 9 bases between them. CDR1 and CDR2 (germline): SGHTA, FQGNSA. In nucleotides, the CDR3 is TGTGCCAGCAGCTGGACAGAAATGAACACTGAAGCTTTCTTT. Amino acids: CASSWTEMNTEAFF. Variable domain in full (rest from reference TRBV7-2 and TRBJ1-1): GAGVSQSPSNKVTEKGKDVELRCDPISGHTALYWYRQSLGQGLEFLIYFQGNSAPDKSGLPSDRFSAERTGGSVSTLTIQRTQQEDSAVYLCASSWTEMNTEAFFGQGTRLTVV.

The gene calls are TRBV2 and TRBJ2-3; TRBD1 is a possible D gene (6 bases). The CDR3 runs to 16 residues. Germline V gene data show CDR1 as SNHLY and CDR2 as FYNNEI. The V end lost 6 bases, the J end lost 3 bases, and 19 bases lay between the germline ends. The CDR3 protein is CASRERAPQGTDTQYF. The CDR3 nucleotides read TGTGCCAGCAGGGAGAGGGCCCCCCAGGGGACAGATACGCAGTATTTT.

The rearrangement links TRBV28 to TRBJ1-1; D is unresolved. Trimming removed 11 bases at V and 0 bases at J, with 10 bases between. Germline CDR1 is MDHEN and CDR2 is SYDVKM. The CDR3 is 12 amino acids. The CDR3 sequence is CAASALNTEAFF. CDR3 DNA sequence: TGTGCCGCGTCTGCTTTGAACACTGAAGCTTTCTTT.

The chain joins TRBV5-6 to TRBJ2-5; possibly TRBD2 for D (6 bases). Trimming took off 3 bases at V and 4 bases at J, with 13 bases between the two ends. This CDR3 spans 14 amino acids. Germline assignment: CDR1 SGHDT and CDR2 YYEEEE. The CDR3 bases are TGTGCCAGCAGCTCCGGGACCGGGAGAGAGACCCAGTACTTC. Protein: CASSSGTGRETQYF.

V gene TRBV2 combines with J gene TRBJ1-1, with TRBD1 as a possible D gene (5 bases). Germline-derived CDR1 and CDR2 are SNHLY and FYNNEI. The CDR3 is made up of 13 amino acids. The germline V and J ends were trimmed by 5 bases and 1 base, with 8 bases remaining between them. CDR3 sequence (DNA): TGTGCCAGCAGTCCGGACACGAACACTGAAGCTTTCTTT. Residues: CASSPDTNTEAFF.

The chain links TRBV28 to TRBJ1-6; tentative D call: TRBD1 (6 bases). Between the trimmed V and J ends, which lost 0 bases and 17 bases, there was a span of 8 bases. CDR1 is MDHEN and CDR2 is SYDVKM in the germline V gene. CDR3 size: 11 residues. The CDR3 protein is CASSLWDSFHF. The CDR3, as DNA: TGTGCCAGCAGTTTATGGGACAGTTTCCACTTT.

The gene calls are TRBV7-2 and TRBJ2-5; 9 bases fit TRBD1. CDR1 and CDR2 from the germline V gene are SGHTA and FQGNSA. V was clipped by 5 bases and J by 1 base; unmatched bases: 8. This CDR3 is built from 16 residues. The CDR3 sequence is CASSPATGGGQETQYF. Here the CDR3 DNA reads TGTGCCAGCAGCCCGGCGACAGGGGGGGGCCAAGAGACCCAGTACTTC.

The table lists this clone with a count of one. This chain connects TRBV6-6 to TRBJ2-2, with TRBD2 matching 8 bases. Germline V gives CDR1 MNHNY, CDR2 SVGAGI (reference sequence). V lost 5 bases to trimming and J lost 6 bases; unmatched junction nucleotides: 2. CDR3 length equals 13 residues. CDR3 sequence: CASSTGGPGELFF. The CDR3 coding sequence is TGTGCCAGCAGTACGGGGGGGCCCGGGGAGCTGTTTTTT.

The J gene is TRBJ2-3, the V gene TRBV6-1; 10 nucleotides line up with TRBD2. V was clipped by 6 bases and J by 7 bases; unmatched bases: 10. The V gene's germline CDR1 is MNHNS and CDR2 SASEGT. The CDR3 runs 15 residues. The CDR3 DNA sequence: TGTGCCAGCAGCCTTAGCGGGGGGTTCTGGTATACGCAGTATTTT. This sequence encodes CASSLSGGFWYTQYF.

The chain couples TRBV30 to TRBJ1-4; tentative D call: TRBD1 (6 bases). The germline V gene has CDR1 GTSNPN and CDR2 SVGIG (reference sequence). V shed 3 bases and J shed 7 bases, with 9 bases lying between them. CDR3 size: 12 residues. This CDR3 is CAWRLQGEKLFF. For the CDR3, the DNA is TGTGCCTGGAGATTACAGGGTGAAAAACTGTTTTTT.

This chain uses TRBV5-1 with TRBJ2-7, with 9 nucleotides matching TRBD2. Germline V gene lookup returns CDR1 SGHRS and CDR2 YFSETQ. The CDR3 runs to 16 residues. The V gene end was trimmed by 4 bases and the J gene end by 2 bases; junction bases not matched to a gene: 10. The CDR3 DNA reads TGCGCCAGCAGCCCCCTTAGCGGGGGCCAAACCTACGAGCAGTACTTC. This translates into CASSPLSGGQTYEQYF.

The chain carries TRBV2 and TRBJ2-3; TRBD2 agrees at 13 bases. The CDR3 is 15 residues long. J lost 5 bases, V lost 7 bases, and 6 bases had no gene match. CDR1 and CDR2 from the germline V gene are SNHLY and FYNNEI. The CDR3 spells CASTGLAGTQDTQYF. The CDR3 DNA is TGTGCCAGCACGGGACTAGCGGGAACCCAAGATACGCAGTATTTT.